This T cell receptor beta chain was captured by sequencing in a study of CD4 T cells in relation to SARS-CoV-2 and coronaviruses. Broader study findings: Samples before the pandemic and after infection were not matched within any donor. Approximately 65% of donors had memory CD4+ clonotypes crossrecognizing SARS-CoV-2 and common cold coronavirus spike.

Naive or memory CD4+ cells were cultured 1:1 with T cell-depleted PBMCs plus CEF. Naive and memory CD4+ T cells were cultured with CEF, then survey-sequenced. The table came from immunoSEQ multiplex PCR; TCRdb's copy has only in-frame clones and leaves some out. The table records about 31,000 clones, more than 65% of them present only once. This clone was seen a few times. The antigen remains undetermined. Germline trimming cut 5 bases from V and 7 bases from J; bases unmatched to any gene: 8. This CDR3 region has 15 residues. Germline values: CDR1 MDHEN, CDR2 SYDVKM. This sequence originates from an adult with COVID-19. The sequenced sample was memory CD4+ T cells from PBMCs, cultured in vitro. The chain carries TRBV28 and TRBJ1-6, with 7 positions matching TRBD1. The CDR3 spells CASSTGAAGNSPLHF. CDR3 sequence (DNA): TGTGCCAGCAGTACAGGGGCGGCTGGCAATTCACCCCTCCACTTT. Looking up the rest from reference TRBV28 and TRBJ1-6 gives the full variable domain: DVKVTQSSRYLVKRTGEKVFLECVQDMDHENMFWYRQDPGLGLRLIYFSYDVKMKEKGDIPEGYSVSREKKERFSLILESASTNQTSMYLCASSTGAAGNSPLHFGNGTRLTVT.